A selection of T cell receptor beta chains follows, all from one sample in a study of shared clonotypes between healthy human individuals. TCRdb keeps only in-frame clones here, not all; method: immunoSEQ multiplex PCR. The sample lists over a million clones, approximately 78% occurring once. Sequencing was performed on memory CD4+ T cells from PBMCs. These receptor sequences come from a young man in good health. Some clones in this sample may be carry-over from other donors' samples. The CDR3 runs from the conserved cysteine through the conserved F or W. The D gene is left open where the match is weak.

CDR3aa | d_gene | v_gene
CATSRGQREQYF | - | TRBV15
CASSVAGVGHNEQFF | TRBD2 | TRBV28
CASSSTGAETQYF | TRBD1 | TRBV11-2
CSVARALNQPQHF | - | TRBV29-1
CASSLRAGLNEQFF | - | TRBV28
CASSPNRANTEAFF | - | TRBV18
CASSLAGGQVTNYGYTF | TRBD1 | TRBV7-2
CASSPTGQPDSNQPQHF | - | TRBV18
CASRSGTNSNQPQHF | - | TRBV19
CASSAGIAGSYEQYF | TRBD2 | TRBV4-3
CAWIKTGGTEAFF | - | TRBV30
CAWSGTSQPQHF | - | TRBV30
CSVVGSGNTIYF | - | TRBV29-1
CASSLGAGMNTEAFF | - | TRBV5-1